The TCR beta chain under discussion was sequenced for a study of naive and memory T cell subsets. Whole-study results and caveats: Gini index rose across naive, CM, EM and EMRA in CD4 and CD8. A few larger clonotypes appeared in naive repertoires, especially CD8, possibly memory cells re-expressing CD45RA.

This clonotype was counted only a few times. Antigen unknown. The junction and the germline gene differ at one end; a read error may be behind it. Germline CDR1 reads MNHEY; CDR2 reads SVGEGT. The CDR3 is 12 amino acids. The beta constant-region primer was an equimolar mix of two oligonucleotides covering TRBC1 and TRBC2. Four rounds of PCR amplified the ligated cDNA using nested alpha and beta constant-region primers plus SP2. TCRdb passed the UMI-ligation and nested PCR reads through MiXCR, listing each CDR3 protein once. The sample yields 150,000 or so distinct CDR3 sequences, over 15% seen once. Sequencing used naive CD4+ T cells from blood. The clonotype originates from a human donor in good health. The J gene is TRBJ1-1, the V gene TRBV6-2 or TRBV6-3, with a possible D match to TRBD1 (5 bases). The CDR3 nucleotides read TGTGCCAGCAGCCGCCGGGACGGCCGTTCCGAATTT. The encoded protein is CASSRRDGRSEF.